One and the same sample provided the 5 T cell receptor beta chains below, sequenced in a study of cytomegalovirus exposure and HLA in healthy donors (dated by TCRdb to about 2017). Library preparation used the immunoSEQ multiplex PCR assay. The multiplex PCR relied on a mix of 60 forward primers for TCR Vbeta segments and 13 reverse primers for TCR Jbeta segments. The source is immuneACCESS, and TCRdb retained only in-frame sequences with V and J called. Part of the clones is not carried over; for the studies checked, unresolved V genes explain less than half of this, and the remainder is unexplained. This sample lists under 200,000 clones; 87% were detected once. The top ten constitute roughly 0.98% of the sample. Source material: PBMCs. The receptors were gathered from a boy aged 2 to 10 in good health and CMV-seronegative.

This clone showed up just once. The genes are TRBV27 and TRBJ2-3; the D gene is possibly TRBD2 (5 bases). Germline V gene data show CDR1 as MNHEY and CDR2 as SMNVEV (reference sequence). This CDR3 has 13 residues. V dropped 2 bases and J dropped 4 bases, with 7 bases sitting between them. The CDR3 sequence: CASSLGSADTQYF. The DNA of the CDR3 is TGTGCCAGCAGTTTAGGGAGCGCAGATACGCAGTATTTT.

J is TRBJ2-5 and V is TRBV7-3; 8 bases line up with TRBD2. Germline V lookup: CDR1 SGHTA, CDR2 FQGTGA. V lost 2 bases to trimming and J lost 3 bases; unmatched junction nucleotides: 5. CDR3 length: 15 residues. CDR3 nucleotides: TGTGCCAGCAGCTTATATCCGGGGGGGAAAGAGACCCAGTACTTC. Amino acid sequence: CASSLYPGGKETQYF.

This CDR3 reads CASRQAPSTDTQYF. The CDR3 DNA follows: TGCGCCAGCAGGCAAGCACCTAGCACAGATACGCAGTATTTT. The J gene is TRBJ2-3, the V gene TRBV5-1; D gene ambiguous. CDR3 length equals 14 residues. Trimming shortened V by 5 bases and J by 0 bases, and 10 bases separated the two germline ends. CDR1 is SGHRS, CDR2 YFSETQ, per germline. Full variable domain (remainder filled in from reference TRBV5-1 and TRBJ2-3): KAGVTQTPRYLIKTRGQQVTLSCSPISGHRSVSWYQQTPGQGLQFLFEYFSETQRNKGNFPGRFSGRQFSNSRSEMNVSTLELGDSALYLCASRQAPSTDTQYFGPGTRLTVL.

The chain employs TRBV2 and TRBJ2-7; TRBD1 matches at 8 bases. Germline values: CDR1 SNHLY, CDR2 FYNNEI. The CDR3 length is 15 residues. After removal of 3 bases from V and 3 bases from J, the junction contained 7 bases not matched to a gene. CDR3 DNA sequence: TGTGCCAGCAGTGACCCTGGACAGGGCATCTACGAGCAGTACTTC. This translates into CASSDPGQGIYEQYF.

On this clone: Other DNA sequences in this specimen translate into the identical CDR3. The V call is TRBV7-9, the J call TRBJ2-1; 10 nucleotides agree with TRBD1. This CDR3 has 15 residues. CDR1 and CDR2 from the germline V gene are SEHNR and FQNEAQ (reference sequence). J was trimmed by 3 bases and V by 3 bases; bases with no gene match: 2. CDR3 sequence reads: CASSLGQGSYNEQFF. The CDR3 DNA sequence: TGTGCCAGCAGCTTGGGACAGGGGAGCTACAATGAGCAGTTCTTC.